This T cell receptor (beta chain) derives from a study of response to subunit inactivated influenza vaccine. TCRdb processed the RT-PCR reads anew with MiXCR; each CDR3 protein has one entry. The sample shows about 520,000 distinct CDR3 sequences, 11% of them seen only once. The CDR3 is made up of 15 amino acids. Germline V lookup: CDR1 KGHSH, CDR2 LQKENI. V was clipped by 0 bases and J by 1 base, with 8 bases between them. General observations from the study: Authors suggested each seasonal influenza vaccination recruits few new T cells.

In the case of this clonotype: Its antigen is not known.

The source was PBMCs from blood, collected 45 days after vaccination. This sequence originates from a man aged 50 to 59 who received an inactivated influenza vaccine. The chain uses TRBV18 and TRBJ2-3; D not certain. In DNA form, the CDR3 reads TGTGCCAGCTCACCACCGAGCCTCCGCACAGATACGCAGTATTTT. It yields the protein CASSPPSLRTDTQYF.